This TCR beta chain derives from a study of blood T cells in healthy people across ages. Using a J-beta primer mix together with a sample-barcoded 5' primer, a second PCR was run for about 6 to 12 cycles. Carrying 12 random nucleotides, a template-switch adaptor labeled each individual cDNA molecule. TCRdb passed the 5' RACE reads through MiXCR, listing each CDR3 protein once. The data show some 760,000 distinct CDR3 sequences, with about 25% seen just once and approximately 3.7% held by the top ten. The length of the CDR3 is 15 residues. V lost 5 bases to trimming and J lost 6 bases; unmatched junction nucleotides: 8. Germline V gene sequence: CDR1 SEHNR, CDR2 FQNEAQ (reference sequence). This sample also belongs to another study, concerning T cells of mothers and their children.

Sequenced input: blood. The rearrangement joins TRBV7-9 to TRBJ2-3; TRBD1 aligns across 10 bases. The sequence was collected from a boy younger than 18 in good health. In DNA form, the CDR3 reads TGTGCCAGCAGCGAGAGGGACAGGGGCCTGGATACGCAGTATTTT. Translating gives CASSERDRGLDTQYF.